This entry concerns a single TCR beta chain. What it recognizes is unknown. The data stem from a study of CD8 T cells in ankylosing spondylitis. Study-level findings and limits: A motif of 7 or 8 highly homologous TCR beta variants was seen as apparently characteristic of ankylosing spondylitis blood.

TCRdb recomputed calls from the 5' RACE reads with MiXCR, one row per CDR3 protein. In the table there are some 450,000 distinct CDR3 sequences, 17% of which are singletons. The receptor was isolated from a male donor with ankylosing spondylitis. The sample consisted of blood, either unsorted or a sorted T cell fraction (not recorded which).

The CDR3 reads CSAPKRGGYGYTF. CDR3 nucleotides: TGCAGTGCTCCCAAGCGGGGTGGATATGGCTACACCTTC. The rearrangement links TRBV20-1 to TRBJ1-2, with D unresolved. Trimming pared 5 bases from V and 5 bases from J, leaving 15 bases between. Germline V lookup: CDR1 DFQATT, CDR2 SNEGSKA (reference sequence). There are 13 residues in the CDR3.